This TCR beta chain was sequenced for a study of blood T cells in healthy people across ages. Every sample gave at least 6 micrograms of total RNA when it was extracted. The CDR3 spans 15 residues. Looked up from germline, CDR1 is LGHDT and CDR2 is YNNKEL (reference sequence). The ends were cut back, 0 bases at V and 3 bases at J, with 9 bases in the middle. Regarding the study as a whole: With age, beta diversity per million T cells declined roughly linearly, significantly by 30 to 40.

A J-beta primer mix and a sample-barcoded 5' primer were used in a second PCR of roughly 7 to 12 cycles. Carrying 12 random nucleotides, a template-switch adaptor labeled each individual cDNA molecule. MiXCR, run by TCRdb on the 5' RACE reads, gives a single entry per CDR3 protein. Of about a million distinct CDR3 sequences detected, 35% to 40% appear once; the ten largest clones hold about an eighth. This clonotype has just a few counts. Antigen specificity is unknown. The chain has TRBV3-1 and TRBJ2-1; D is perhaps TRBD2 (5 bases). Sequencing input: blood. The sequence was collected from a man aged 18 to 29 in good health. DNA of the CDR3: TGTGCCAGCAGCCAAGATGACGGACTCTACAATGAGCAGTTCTTC. Its translation is CASSQDDGLYNEQFF.